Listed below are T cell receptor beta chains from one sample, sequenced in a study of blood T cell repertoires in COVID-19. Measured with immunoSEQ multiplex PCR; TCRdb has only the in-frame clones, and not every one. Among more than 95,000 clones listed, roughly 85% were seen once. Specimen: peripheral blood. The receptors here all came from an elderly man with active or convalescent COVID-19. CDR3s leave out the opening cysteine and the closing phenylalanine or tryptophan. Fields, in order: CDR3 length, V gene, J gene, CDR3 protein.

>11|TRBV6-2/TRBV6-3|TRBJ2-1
ASSYSSRDEQF
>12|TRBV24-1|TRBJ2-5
ATSEDRGQETQY
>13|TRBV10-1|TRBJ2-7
ASTVRTGTNYEQY
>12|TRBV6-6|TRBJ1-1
ASSYPEDRAEAF
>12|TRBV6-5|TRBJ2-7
ASRPRPTGGEQY
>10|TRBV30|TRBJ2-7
AWTRDSYEQY
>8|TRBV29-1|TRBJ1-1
SAGTGEAF
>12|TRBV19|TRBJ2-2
ASTGTAYTGELF
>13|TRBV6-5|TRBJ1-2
ASGRGGEVNYGYT
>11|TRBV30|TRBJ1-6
AWSVLGGSPLH